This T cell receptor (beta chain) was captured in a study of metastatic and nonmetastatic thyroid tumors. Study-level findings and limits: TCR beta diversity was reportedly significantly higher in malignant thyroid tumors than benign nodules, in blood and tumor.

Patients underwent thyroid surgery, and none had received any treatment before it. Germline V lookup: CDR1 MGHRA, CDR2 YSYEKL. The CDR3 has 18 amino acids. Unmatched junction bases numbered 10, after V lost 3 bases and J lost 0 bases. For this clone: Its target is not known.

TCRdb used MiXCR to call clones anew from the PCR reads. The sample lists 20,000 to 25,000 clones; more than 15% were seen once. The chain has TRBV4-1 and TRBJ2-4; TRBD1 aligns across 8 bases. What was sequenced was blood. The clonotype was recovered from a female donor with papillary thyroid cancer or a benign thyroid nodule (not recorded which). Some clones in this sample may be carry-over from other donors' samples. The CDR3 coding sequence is TGCGCCAGCAGCCATCCAACCGACAGGGGCCTAGCCAAAAACATTCAGTACTTC. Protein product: CASSHPTDRGLAKNIQYF.